These 7 T cell receptor beta chains were sequenced from one sample in a study of blood T cells in healthy people across ages. The authors ran a second PCR of about 7 to 11 cycles using a sample-barcoded 5' primer and a J-beta primer mix. TCRdb fed the 5' RACE reads into MiXCR, producing one record per CDR3 protein. The sample carries roughly 2 million distinct CDR3 sequences, about 50% recorded once. Sequencing was done on a sample of blood. These receptors all stem from a woman in her thirties or forties in good health.

As regards this clonotype: A read error may produce the germline difference seen at one junction end. This rearrangement joins TRBV15 to TRBJ2-5; TRBD1 matches at 9 bases. CDR1 is LNHNV and CDR2 is YYDKDF in the germline V gene (reference sequence). The CDR3 has 16 amino acids. The CDR3 DNA is TGTGCCACCAGCAGAGATTGGGACAGGGTAAAAGAGACCCAGTACTTT. This codes for CATSRDWDRVKETQYF.

The chain recombines TRBV27 with TRBJ2-3, with D perhaps TRBD2 (5 bases). Trimming took 4 bases from V and 0 from J, leaving 11 bases between them. The CDR3 covers 15 residues. CDR1 and CDR2 (germline): MNHEY, SMNVEV (reference sequence). The CDR3: CASSWVTGSTDTQYF. CDR3 nucleotides: TGTGCCAGCAGTTGGGTCACGGGGAGCACAGATACGCAGTATTTT.

V gene TRBV15 combines with J gene TRBJ2-3; 13 bases match TRBD2. The germline gives CDR1 LNHNV, CDR2 YYDKDF (reference sequence). CDR3 size: 18 residues. V was clipped by 3 bases and J by 4 bases; unmatched bases: 10. The CDR3: CATSRIGRLAGGPDTQYF. The CDR3 DNA sequence: TGTGCCACCAGCAGGATTGGGCGACTAGCGGGGGGACCAGATACGCAGTATTTT.

The chain combines TRBV27 with TRBJ2-5, with a weak D call TRBD1 (6 bases). Trimming took 6 bases from V and 4 from J, leaving 18 bases between them. Germline V CDR1 and CDR2: MNHEY, SMNVEV (reference sequence). This CDR3 contains 15 residues. CDR3 sequence (DNA): TGTGCCAGCAGCCCCCTGGGGGCCGCCTTAGAGACCCAGTACTTC. Its protein product is CASSPLGAALETQYF.

This clonotype was detected many times. The rearrangement links TRBV29-1 to TRBJ2-5; maybe TRBD2 (7 bases). In germline, CDR1 is SQVTM, CDR2 ANQGSEA. Between the trimmed V and J ends, which lost 6 bases and 4 bases, there was a span of 12 bases. This CDR3 region has 12 residues. CDR3 in amino acids: CSVTGGVETQYF. CDR3 nucleotides: TGCAGCGTCACGGGGGGCGTAGAGACCCAGTACTTC.

In its sample, this clonotype was seen once. This chain uses TRBV5-6 with TRBJ2-5; 7 bases are shared with TRBD1. The CDR3 totals 16 residues. The junction had 11 bases not matched to a gene; V was cut back by 4 bases and J by 2 bases. Germline V lookup: CDR1 SGHDT, CDR2 YYEEEE. The CDR3 region is CASSRPGQGEQETQYF. CDR3 nucleotides: TGTGCCAGCAGCCGCCCCGGCCAGGGGGAACAAGAGACCCAGTACTTC.

The gene calls are TRBV4-3 and TRBJ2-5, with a possible D match to TRBD1 (5 bases). Looked up from germline, CDR1 is LGHNA and CDR2 is YSLEER. There are 14 residues in the CDR3. V was shortened by 0 bases and J by 7 bases, with 12 bases between the two germline ends. CDR3 residues: CASSQDVRARTQYF. CDR3 sequence (DNA): TGCGCCAGCAGCCAAGATGTCAGGGCGAGGACCCAGTACTTC.